The clone carrying this T cell receptor beta chain was seen only a few times. The antigen is not known. These data belong to a study of T cells after yellow fever vaccination. Turning to the study itself: SMART-Seq v4 Ultra Low Input prepared libraries from low-cell fractions. Overall study results and limits: FACS-sorted repertoires could contain abundant clonotypes contaminating from the bulk population. Detected again after the booster were most primary-vaccination clones, at 96% CD4 and approximately 90% CD8. By day 5 rather than day 15, the secondary response had peaked, though it was weaker.

CDR3 length equals 16 residues. Germline assignment: CDR1 SGHKS and CDR2 YYEKEE (reference sequence). The J segment lost 9 bases and the V segment lost 3 bases, leaving 8 bases of the junction unmatched. TCRdb fed the 5' RACE reads into MiXCR, producing one record per CDR3 protein. This sample carries a few hundred thousand distinct CDR3 sequences, 6.9% of them seen once, and the ten largest clones take over 0.65%. The source material was CD4+ T cells sorted from PBMCs, sampled 15 days after the yellow fever booster vaccination. The V call is TRBV5-5, the J call TRBJ2-1; 14 bases fit TRBD2. This sequence originates from a man aged 30 to 39 who received the YFV17D yellow fever vaccine. The CDR3 DNA sequence: TGTGCCAGCAGCTGGGGGACTAGCGGGAGTTCGGGTGAGCAGTTCTTC. Its translation: CASSWGTSGSSGEQFF.